This TCR beta chain came from a study of technical replicates of blood from several donors. This clone occurred once. Here immunoSEQ multiplex PCR was the method, and the copy in TCRdb shows in-frame clones only, minus some. The table has about 80,000 clones, approximately 94% seen once. Sample: T cells isolated from PBMCs. This receptor was obtained from a human donor in good health.

The CDR3 region has the DNA TGCGCCAGCAGCCCGGGCGGACTGGGATTAAATGAAAAACTGTTTTTT. This codes for CASSPGGLGLNEKLFF. The genes are TRBV5-1 and TRBJ1-4; no firm D call. Trimming took 4 bases from V and 5 from J, leaving 18 bases between them. The CDR3 totals 16 residues. Germline V gene lookup returns CDR1 SGHRS and CDR2 YFSETQ. The full variable domain, its missing parts supplied by reference TRBV5-1 and TRBJ1-4, is KAGVTQTPRYLIKTRGQQVTLSCSPISGHRSVSWYQQTPGQGLQFLFEYFSETQRNKGNFPGRFSGRQFSNSRSEMNVSTLELGDSALYLCASSPGGLGLNEKLFFGSGTQLSVL.